This T cell receptor beta chain was found in a study of T cells in Graves' hyperthyroidism and ophthalmopathy. The TCR beta CDR3 regions underwent amplification using RNA transcripts as the source. The primer set for the first-round RT-PCR of the TCR CDR3 was HTBI. TCRdb independently ran MiXCR on the multiplex PCR reads; one entry per CDR3 protein. In the table there are 400,000 or so distinct CDR3 sequences, around 15% of which are singletons. As for this clonotype: The antigen is unknown.

Exclusion followed for patients with uncontrolled infection, other autoimmune disease, pregnancy or lactation. The study based diagnoses on clinical symptoms, serum thyroxine and TRAb, thyroid ultrasound and orbital computed tomography. Trimming cost V 4 bases and J 5 bases, with 21 bases left between them. Germline V gene lookup returns CDR1 MDHEN and CDR2 SYDVKM. The CDR3 covers 16 residues. Study results and caveats: Classification by a 13 V-J model distinguished ophthalmopathy from stable hyperthyroidism.

The chain uses TRBV28 and TRBJ2-7; possible D gene TRBD2, 5 bases. Sequencing used blood. The sequence was collected from a man aged 50-59 years with Graves' ophthalmopathy. The CDR3 spells CASSSTGVGSAHEQYF. In DNA form, the CDR3 reads TGTGCCAGCAGTTCAACCGGGGTCGGCAGCGCCCACGAGCAGTACTTC.